This T cell receptor beta chain was profiled in a study of blood T cell repertoires in COVID-19. Study-level background: In each case, the material was cDNA or gDNA derived from T cells, B-cell-depleted T cells, or PBMCs.

Germline-derived CDR1 and CDR2 are SGHRS and YFSETQ. Trimming cost V 2 bases and J 1 base, with 12 bases left between them. The CDR3 length is 15 residues. The protocol was immunoSEQ multiplex PCR, while the TCRdb copy is restricted to in-frame clones and leaves out a portion. The sample lists about 190,000 clones; roughly 87% were seen once. Specimen: peripheral blood. This chain joins TRBV5-1 and TRBJ1-1; the D gene is possibly TRBD1 (6 bases). The source of this sequence is a man between 60 and 70 years old with active or convalescent COVID-19. CDR3 sequence reads: CASSFTGLPNTEAFF. CDR3 DNA: TGCGCCAGCAGCTTTACAGGGCTACCGAACACTGAAGCTTTCTTT.